The 3 T cell receptor beta chains given below trace back to one sample, sequenced in a study of Ad26.COV2.S vaccination and SARS-CoV-2 variants. Sequenced by immunoSEQ multiplex PCR; TCRdb stores in-frame clones only, minus some. The sample yields some 350,000 clones, around 92% seen once. This specimen consisted of peripheral blood, obtained after recovery from COVID-19. The receptor source for this set is a human donor who had recovered from COVID-19.

The chain recombines TRBV29-1 with TRBJ2-7, with D perhaps TRBD2 (6 bases). The V end was cut by 7 bases, the J end by 6 bases, with 16 bases between. The CDR3 extends over 12 amino acids. Germline values: CDR1 SQVTM, CDR2 ANQGSEA. The CDR3 sequence is CSGGWRGAEQYF. CDR3 DNA sequence: TGCAGCGGGGGGTGGAGGGGAGCCGAGCAGTACTTC.

The chain uses TRBV19 and TRBJ1-1; TRBD1 matches 9 bases. Germline-derived CDR1 and CDR2 are LNHDA and SQIVND (reference sequence). The trim removed 6 bases at V and 0 bases at J, leaving 5 bases unmatched. CDR3 length equals 15 residues. The CDR3: CASRPGQGLNTEAFF. For the CDR3, the DNA is TGTGCCAGTAGACCTGGACAGGGGTTGAACACTGAAGCTTTCTTT.

The rearrangement joins TRBV15 to TRBJ2-6; D remains unclear. The CDR3 extends over 16 amino acids. V lost 0 bases and J 2 bases, leaving 8 bases between the germline ends. Germline lookup yields CDR1 LNHNV and CDR2 YYDKDF (reference sequence). Here the CDR3 reads CATSRDWVTGANVLTF. As DNA, the CDR3 is TGTGCCACCAGCAGAGATTGGGTGACTGGGGCCAACGTCCTGACTTTC.